Presented here are 14 T cell receptor beta chains from one specimen sequenced in a study of CD4 T cells in relation to SARS-CoV-2 and coronaviruses. Measured with immunoSEQ multiplex PCR; TCRdb has only the in-frame clones, and not every one. This sample has about 28,000 clones; approximately 80% occur once, and the top ten carry 14% to 15%. These TCRs are of unknown antigen specificity. Unexposed donor CD4+ T cells date from about 2011-2018, before the COVID-19 pandemic. The cells were cultured for about 10 days before CD4+ T cells were isolated. Sequencing input: CD4+ T cells from PBMCs, cultured in vitro. All receptors come from a human donor in good health.

The rearrangement joins TRBV3-1 (or the pseudogene TRBV3-2) to TRBJ1-1, with no clear D. V shed 1 base and J shed 6 bases, with 15 bases lying between them. The CDR3 runs to 15 residues. Per the germline V gene, CDR1 is LGHDT and CDR2 is YNNKEL (reference sequence). The CDR3 spells CASSQVGGYVSEAFF. CDR3 sequence (DNA): TGTGCCAGCAGCCAAGTCGGAGGGTACGTCTCTGAAGCTTTCTTT.

The V and J genes are TRBV2 and TRBJ2-7, with a possible D match to TRBD1 (6 bases). CDR1 is SNHLY and CDR2 is FYNNEI in the germline V gene. Trimming pared 4 bases from V and 7 bases from J, leaving 14 bases between. The CDR3 runs 13 residues. CDR3 residues: CASSGTEQGEQYF. The CDR3 DNA reads TGTGCCAGCAGTGGAACAGAGCAGGGGGAGCAGTACTTC.

The rearrangement uses TRBV7-6 and TRBJ2-7; TRBD2 agrees at 15 bases. Germline loops: CDR1 SGHVS, CDR2 FNYEAQ. After removal of 5 bases from V and 4 bases from J, the junction contained 12 bases not matched to a gene. The CDR3 extends over 18 amino acids. CDR3 nucleotide sequence: TGTGCCAGCAGCCCTAGAGGACTAGCGGGGGGGAGTCAGTACGAGCAGTACTTC. Its protein product is CASSPRGLAGGSQYEQYF. Supplemented by reference TRBV7-6 and TRBJ2-7, the full variable domain reads GAGVSQSPRYKVTKRGQDVALRCDPISGHVSLYWYRQALGQGPEFLTYFNYEAQQDKSGLPNDRFSAERPEGSISTLTIQRTEQRDSAMYRCASSPRGLAGGSQYEQYFGPGTRLTVT.

The rearrangement joins TRBV7-2 to TRBJ1-4, with D unresolved. The CDR3 is made up of 13 amino acids. Germline CDR1 and CDR2: SGHTA and FQGNSA. Trimming pared 0 bases from V and 2 bases from J, leaving 1 base between. The CDR3 protein is CASSLATNEKLFF. Written as DNA, the CDR3 is TGTGCCAGCAGCTTAGCGACTAATGAAAAACTGTTTTTT.

The genes are TRBV27 and TRBJ2-7, with TRBD2 matching over 14 bases. The CDR3 contains 15 residues. Germline CDR1 MNHEY, CDR2 SMNVEV (reference sequence). The junction had 3 bases not matched to a gene; V was cut back by 5 bases and J by 3 bases. CDR3 DNA sequence: TGTGCCAGCAGTACGACTAGCGGGAGGGACTACGAGCAGTACTTC. Its protein product is CASSTTSGRDYEQYF.

This chain connects TRBV5-4 to TRBJ2-5; 8 positions match TRBD1. The germline CDR1 and CDR2 sequences are SGHNT and YYREEE (reference sequence). V shed 4 bases and J 6 bases; nucleotides not matched to a gene: 8. The CDR3 is 14 amino acids. CDR3 sequence: CASSTRTGMKTQYF. The CDR3 DNA is TGTGCCAGCAGCACCCGGACAGGGATGAAGACCCAGTACTTC.

This chain links TRBV5-1 with TRBJ2-3; 7 bases are shared with TRBD1. V was clipped by 4 bases and J by 0 bases; unmatched bases: 2. The CDR3 is made up of 14 amino acids. Germline V gene lookup returns CDR1 SGHRS and CDR2 YFSETQ. The CDR3 nucleotides are TGCGCCAGCAGCCGGGACAGAAGCACAGATACGCAGTATTTT. It specifies CASSRDRSTDTQYF.

The rearrangement joins TRBV19 to TRBJ2-7, with D perhaps matching TRBD1 (5 bases). Germline assignment: CDR1 LNHDA and CDR2 SQIVND (reference sequence). V lost 1 base, J lost 2 bases, and 9 bases lay in between. The CDR3 is made up of 14 amino acids. DNA of the CDR3: TGTGCCAGTAGTATAGTCACAGGAGCCTACGAGCAGTACTTC. Amino acid sequence: CASSIVTGAYEQYF. The variable domain in full, with the rest retrieved from reference TRBV19 and TRBJ2-7, is DGGITQSPKYLFRKEGQNVTLSCEQNLNHDAMYWYRQDPGQGLRLIYYSQIVNDFQKGDIAEGYSVSREKKESFPLTVTSAQKNPTAFYLCASSIVTGAYEQYFGPGTRLTVT.

The rearrangement uses TRBV9 and TRBJ1-1; D is unresolved. V lost 0 bases and J 0 bases, leaving 3 bases between the germline ends. This CDR3 is 13 amino acids long. The germline CDR1 and CDR2 sequences are SGDLS and YYNGEE. CDR3 DNA sequence: TGTGCCAGCAGCGTAGCTCTGAACACTGAAGCTTTCTTT. Translating it yields CASSVALNTEAFF. The whole variable domain, filled in from reference TRBV9 and TRBJ1-1, reads DSGVTQTPKHLITATGQRVTLRCSPRSGDLSVYWYQQSLDQGLQFLIQYYNGEERAKGNILERFSAQQFPDLHSELNLSSLELGDSALYFCASSVALNTEAFFGQGTRLTVV.

This chain connects TRBV2 to TRBJ1-2, with D unclear. Trimming took off 5 bases at V and 7 bases at J, with 8 bases between the two ends. Germline loops: CDR1 SNHLY, CDR2 FYNNEI. The CDR3 has 11 amino acids. The DNA of the CDR3 is TGTGCCAGCAGTATAACCAGTGGCTACACCTTC. Amino acid sequence: CASSITSGYTF.

The CDR3 sequence: CASSPRTDYGYTF. The CDR3 nucleotides read TGTGCCAGCAGCCCAAGGACAGACTATGGCTACACCTTC. The rearrangement uses TRBV3-1 (or the pseudogene TRBV3-2) and TRBJ1-2, with D possibly TRBD1 on 6 matching bases. The ends were cut back, 4 bases at V and 3 bases at J, with 9 bases in the middle. This CDR3 spans 13 amino acids. The germline V gene encodes CDR1 LGHDT and CDR2 YNNKEL (reference sequence).

The chain has TRBV5-1 and TRBJ2-3; maybe TRBD1 (6 bases). Germline V gives CDR1 SGHRS, CDR2 YFSETQ. This CDR3 has 14 residues. The V gene lost 4 bases and the J gene lost 2 bases, with 11 bases spanning the gap. In nucleotides, the CDR3 is TGCGCCAGCAGCCCCGGACAGAACACAGATACGCAGTATTTT. Protein: CASSPGQNTDTQYF.

The V gene is TRBV19, the J gene TRBJ1-1; perhaps TRBD1 as D (5 bases). The CDR3 runs 15 residues. Trimming cost V 7 bases and J 3 bases, with 18 bases left between them. Germline V lookup: CDR1 LNHDA, CDR2 SQIVND (reference sequence). The DNA for the CDR3 is TGTGCCAGTAACCGGCAGGGCCGCGGGGACACTGAAGCTTTCTTT. The encoded protein is CASNRQGRGDTEAFF.

This chain joins TRBV30 and TRBJ1-1, with a possible D match to TRBD1 (6 bases). Per germline, CDR1 GTSNPN and CDR2 SVGIG (reference sequence). The CDR3 loop spans 12 amino acids. The germline V and J ends were trimmed by 0 bases and 9 bases, with 11 bases remaining between them. CDR3 bases: TGTGCCTGGAGTGTAGTACGGGGGCAAGCTTTCTTT. Its translation is CAWSVVRGQAFF.